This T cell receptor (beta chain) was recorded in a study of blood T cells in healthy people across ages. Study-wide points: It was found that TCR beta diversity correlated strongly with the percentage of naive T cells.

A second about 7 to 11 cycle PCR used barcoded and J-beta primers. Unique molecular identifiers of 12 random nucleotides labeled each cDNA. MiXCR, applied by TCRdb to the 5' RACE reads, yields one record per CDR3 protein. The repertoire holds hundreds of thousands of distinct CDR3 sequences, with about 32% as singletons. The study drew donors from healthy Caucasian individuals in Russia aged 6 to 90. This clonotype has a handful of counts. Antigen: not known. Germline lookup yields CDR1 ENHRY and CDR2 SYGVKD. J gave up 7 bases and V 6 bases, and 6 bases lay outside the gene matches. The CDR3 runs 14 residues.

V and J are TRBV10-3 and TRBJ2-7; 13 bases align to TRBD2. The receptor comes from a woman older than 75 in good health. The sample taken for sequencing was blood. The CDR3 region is CAIRGTSGDNEQYF. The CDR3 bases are TGTGCCATCAGGGGGACTAGCGGGGACAATGAGCAGTACTTC.